This is a list of T cell receptor beta chains from one sample in a study of OX40 agonist ivuxolimab in advanced cancers. Using immunoSEQ multiplex PCR, the repertoire was profiled, and TCRdb retains in-frame clones only, with some absent. The sample has 70,000 or so clones, more than 85% seen once. Specimen: CD4+ or CD8+ T cells sorted from blood, collected in a trial of the OX40 agonist ivuxolimab. The receptors shown here come from an adult with an advanced solid tumor such as melanoma, head and neck, liver or kidney cancer. CDR3s include the opening cysteine and the closing phenylalanine or tryptophan. A D gene is named only where the DNA matches it firmly. Rows give clone size only sometimes, using once, few, many, or a class for an expanded clone.

size: NA
length: 16
V: TRBV11-2
D: TRBD2
J: TRBJ2-3
CDR3: CASSRLAGGLTDTQYF
DNA: TGTGCCAGCAGTCGTCTAGCGGGAGGGCTAACAGATACGCAGTATTTT

size: NA
length: 15
V: TRBV9
D: NA
J: TRBJ2-7
CDR3: CASSPRSTFDWEQYF
DNA: TGTGCCAGCAGCCCTCGGTCCACCTTTGATTGGGAGCAGTACTTC

size: few
length: 14
V: TRBV28
D: NA
J: TRBJ1-5
CDR3: CASSPGTGYQPQHF
DNA: TGTGCCAGCAGTCCCGGAACAGGGTATCAGCCCCAGCATTTT

size: NA
length: 17
V: TRBV5-1
D: NA
J: TRBJ2-4
CDR3: CASSLGGLLSPKTIQYF
DNA: TGCGCCAGCAGCTTGGGGGGACTCCTGTCGCCAAAAACCATTCAGTACTTC

size: NA
length: 19
V: TRBV15
D: TRBD2
J: TRBJ2-1
CDR3: CATSRDGGLAGQSYNEQFF
DNA: TGTGCCACCAGCAGAGATGGAGGGCTAGCGGGGCAATCTTACAATGAGCAGTTCTTC

size: few
length: 14
V: TRBV19
D: NA
J: TRBJ1-6
CDR3: CASTKTATNSPLHF
DNA: TGTGCCAGTACTAAGACAGCCACCAATTCACCCCTCCACTTT

size: few
length: 15
V: TRBV7-9
D: TRBD1
J: TRBJ2-1
CDR3: CASSLGTGIYNEQFF
DNA: TGTGCCAGCAGCTTGGGGACAGGGATTTACAATGAGCAGTTCTTC

size: NA
length: 15
V: TRBV19
D: NA
J: TRBJ2-7
CDR3: CASSIRVGLPYEQYF
DNA: TGTGCCAGTAGTATCCGCGTGGGCCTACCCTACGAGCAGTACTTC

size: NA
length: 16
V: TRBV5-1
D: TRBD1
J: TRBJ1-3
CDR3: CASSQQGASSGNTIYF
DNA: TGCGCCAGCAGCCAACAGGGGGCCAGCTCTGGAAACACCATATATTTT

size: NA
length: 14
V: TRBV19
D: NA
J: TRBJ2-7
CDR3: CASSMLGGSYEQYF
DNA: TGTGCCAGTAGTATGTTGGGAGGCTCCTACGAGCAGTACTTC

size: NA
length: 15
V: TRBV19
D: TRBD2
J: TRBJ2-5
CDR3: CASSLSGLARETQYF
DNA: TGTGCCAGTAGCCTGTCGGGACTAGCGAGAGAGACCCAGTACTTC